A selection of T cell receptor beta chains follows, all from one sample in a study of blood T cell repertoires in COVID-19. Data came from immunoSEQ multiplex PCR; TCRdb stores just in-frame clones and leaves some out. The repertoire holds a few hundred thousand clones, with about 92% as singletons. The sequencing input was PBMCs or T cells enriched from blood (not recorded which). These receptors originate from a woman aged 25 to 39 who had recovered from COVID-19. Both conserved end residues are part of each CDR3. The D gene is left open where the match is weak. Expanded clones get a size class; other rows say once, few or many, or leave the size out.

>TRBJ2-7|TRBV3-1/TRBV3-2|NA|NA
CASSQDFEGAYEQYF
TGTGCCAGCAGCCAAGATTTTGAGGGGGCCTACGAGCAGTACTTC
>TRBJ2-3|TRBV6-2/TRBV6-3|NA|TRBD2
CASSRTSGSTDTQYF
TGTGCCAGCAGTCGGACTAGCGGGAGTACAGATACGCAGTATTTT
>TRBJ1-6|TRBV27|NA|NA
CASSSQNNSPLHF
TGTGCCAGCAGTTCACAGAATAATTCACCCCTCCACTTT
>TRBJ1-3|TRBV3-1/TRBV3-2|NA|NA
CASSLPTRGNTIYF
TGTGCCAGCAGCCTACCGACGCGGGGAAACACCATATATTTT
>TRBJ2-2|TRBV6-5|NA|NA
CASRTQGSTGELFF
TGTGCCAGCAGGACGCAGGGGTCCACCGGGGAGCTGTTTTTT
>TRBJ2-1|TRBV20-1|NA|NA
CSAQIYNEQFF
TGCAGTGCCCAAATCTACAATGAGCAGTTCTTC
>TRBJ2-2|TRBV11-2|NA|TRBD2
CASSRTSGNTGELFF
TGTGCCAGCAGCCGGACTAGCGGTAACACCGGGGAGCTGTTTTTT
>TRBJ1-2|TRBV11-2|NA|NA
CASSLVGTGTGYTF
TGTGCCAGCAGCTTAGTTGGAACAGGGACAGGCTACACCTTC
>TRBJ2-1|TRBV20-1|NA|NA
CSARDGEQFF
TGCAGTGCTCGAGACGGTGAGCAGTTCTTC
>TRBJ1-1|TRBV4-3|NA|NA
CASSHFRGRAHEVRTEAFF
TGCGCCAGCAGCCATTTTCGGGGGAGAGCGCATGAGGTTCGCACTGAAGCTTTCTTT
>TRBJ1-3|TRBV5-4|NA|NA
CASSLSGSGNTIYF
TGTGCCAGCAGCTTGTCGGGGTCTGGAAACACCATATATTTT
>TRBJ1-4|TRBV19|NA|NA
CASSLQSTKQVLNEKLFF
TGTGCCAGTAGTCTTCAATCAACGAAACAGGTTCTTAATGAAAAACTGTTTTTT
>TRBJ1-2|TRBV4-2|NA|NA
CASSQDQTGGYYGYTF
TGTGCCAGCAGCCAAGATCAGACGGGGGGGTACTATGGCTACACCTTC
>TRBJ1-1|TRBV27|NA|TRBD1
CASSRGQNTEAFF
TGTGCCAGCAGCAGGGGGCAGAACACTGAAGCTTTCTTT
>TRBJ2-5|TRBV19|NA|NA
CASTFRGQGAETQYF
TGTGCCAGTACCTTTAGGGGCCAGGGTGCGGAGACCCAGTACTTC
>TRBJ1-3|TRBV28|NA|NA
CASSLRGFSGNTIYF
TGTGCCAGCAGTTTAAGGGGGTTCTCTGGAAACACCATATATTTT
>TRBJ2-6|TRBV5-4|NA|NA
CASSRRGGTGANVLTF
TGTGCCAGCAGCCGGAGGGGGGGAACTGGGGCCAACGTCCTGACTTTC
>TRBJ2-7|TRBV6-5|NA|TRBD1
CASSRDRVYEQYF
TGTGCCAGCAGCAGGGACAGGGTCTACGAGCAGTACTTC
>TRBJ1-2|TRBV5-1|NA|NA
CASSLAGHPNYGYTF
TGCGCCAGCAGCTTGGCGGGACATCCTAACTATGGCTACACCTTC
>TRBJ1-3|TRBV28|NA|NA
CASSSGQYGNTIYF
TGTGCCAGCAGCAGCGGGCAGTATGGAAACACCATATATTTT
>TRBJ1-5|TRBV4-1|few|NA
CASSQEGRDQPQHF
TGCGCCAGCAGCCAAGAGGGGAGGGATCAGCCCCAGCATTTT
>TRBJ2-7|TRBV4-1|NA|TRBD2
CASSLLVLGLADSYEQYF
TGCGCCAGCAGCCTTCTGGTGCTCGGTCTAGCGGACTCCTACGAGCAGTACTTC
>TRBJ2-5|TRBV2|NA|TRBD2
CASTPGAGGTQYF
TGTGCCAGCACCCCCGGGGCGGGGGGGACCCAGTACTTC
>TRBJ2-3|TRBV7-8|NA|TRBD1
CASSHPGTAYF
TGTGCCAGCAGCCACCCCGGGACAGCATATTTT
>TRBJ1-2|TRBV28|NA|TRBD1
CASSFDRGAYGYTF
TGTGCCAGCAGTTTTGACAGGGGCGCCTATGGCTACACCTTC
>TRBJ1-5|TRBV21-1|NA|NA
CASSKVETGAFNQPQHF
TGTGCCAGCAGCAAAGTGGAAACAGGGGCGTTCAATCAGCCCCAGCATTTT
>TRBJ2-7|TRBV3-1/TRBV3-2|once|TRBD1
CASSRKTGFYEQYF
TGTGCCAGCAGCCGCAAGACAGGGTTCTACGAGCAGTACTTC
>TRBJ2-5|TRBV9|NA|NA
CASSVHGTGSTPRETQYF
TGTGCCAGCAGCGTACATGGAACAGGGTCTACCCCTCGGGAGACCCAGTACTTC